The TCR beta chain under discussion was sequenced for a study of blood T cell repertoires in COVID-19. Participants were placed into cohorts based on the clinical history they reported. Per the original methods: Reference gene primer amplification in the assay estimated nucleated cell counts. Profiled with immunoSEQ multiplex PCR; TCRdb holds only in-frame clones, not every one. That table furnishes V, J and clone size, whereas the DNA furnished D and trimming. The sample yields some 250,000 clones, 80% to 90% seen once. This TCR was recovered from a man aged 18 to 29 who had recovered from COVID-19. Material for sequencing was PBMCs or T cells enriched from blood (not recorded which).

The DNA of the CDR3 is TGTGCCAGCAGGGGTCGACCTGGGACACAGACCCAGTACTTC. It yields the protein CASRGRPGTQTQYF. The rearrangement joins TRBV27 to TRBJ2-5; D perhaps matches TRBD1 (6 bases). V was clipped by 6 bases and J by 6 bases, with 17 bases between them. The CDR3 is 14 residues long. Germline values: CDR1 MNHEY, CDR2 SMNVEV (reference sequence).